A selection of T cell receptor beta chains follows, all from one sample in a study of blood T cell repertoires in COVID-19. Clones were read by immunoSEQ multiplex PCR, and TCRdb kept only the in-frame ones, dropping some. The sample includes 70,000 to 75,000 clones, just over 90% of them seen just once. The material sequenced was peripheral blood. The receptors originated from a woman in her late teens or twenties with acute or convalescent COVID-19. Both conserved end residues are part of each CDR3. The D gene is left open where the match is weak. Size tells how often a clone was seen (once, few, many) or the class of an expanded clone, and some rows leave it out.

D gene,J gene,V gene,clone size,CDR3 DNA,CDR3 protein
NA,TRBJ1-5,TRBV6-5,NA,TGTGCCAGCTGGGGGCATCTGACGAATCAGCCCCAGCATTTT,CASWGHLTNQPQHF
NA,TRBJ1-5,TRBV18,NA,TGTGCCAGCTCACCAATGAGGGACAATCAGCCCCAGCATTTT,CASSPMRDNQPQHF
NA,TRBJ2-3,TRBV6-2/TRBV6-3,NA,TGTGCCAGCAGTTATTCGACGGGAGACGGCACAGATACGCAGTATTTT,CASSYSTGDGTDTQYF
NA,TRBJ1-2,TRBV18,NA,TGTGCCAGCTCACACTCTAGTATGCAAGGCTACACCTTC,CASSHSSMQGYTF
TRBD1,TRBJ2-1,TRBV29-1,once,TGCAGCGCGATGAAGTGGCAGGGGGAGTTCAATGAGCAGTTCTTC,CSAMKWQGEFNEQFF
TRBD1,TRBJ1-1,TRBV30,NA,TGTGCCTGGACAGGGGGCCGCTTGGTGGACACTGAAGCTTTCTTT,CAWTGGRLVDTEAFF
NA,TRBJ1-6,TRBV28,NA,TGTGCCAGCAGTTTGTATCGGCAGGGTGGCTCACCCCTCCACTTT,CASSLYRQGGSPLHF
NA,TRBJ2-1,TRBV5-1,NA,TGCGCCAGCAGCCTCGGACAGACCTACAATGAGCAGTTCTTC,CASSLGQTYNEQFF
NA,TRBJ1-6,TRBV11-2,NA,TGTGCCAGCAGCTTCAGCAGGGGTAATAATTCACCCCTCCACTTT,CASSFSRGNNSPLHF
TRBD2,TRBJ2-3,TRBV24-1,NA,TGTGCCACCAGTGATCCCGCGACTAGCGGGGGCACAGATACGCAGTATTTT,CATSDPATSGGTDTQYF
TRBD2,TRBJ2-1,TRBV27,NA,TGTGCCAGCAGTTCTTTAATCCTTAGCGGGCCTTACAATGAGCAGTTCTTC,CASSSLILSGPYNEQFF
TRBD1,TRBJ1-2,TRBV7-2,NA,TGTGCCAGCAGTGGACGGGACAGGGGGCGCATCAACTATGGCTACACCTTC,CASSGRDRGRINYGYTF
NA,TRBJ1-1,TRBV13,once,TGTGCCAGCAGCTTAAGACAGTCGAACACTGAAGCTTTCTTT,CASSLRQSNTEAFF
NA,TRBJ1-2,TRBV5-5,NA,TGTGCCAGCAGCTTGAACTCAGGGCCACAACTTTATGGCTACACCTTC,CASSLNSGPQLYGYTF
NA,TRBJ1-1,TRBV10-3,NA,TGTGCCATCAGTGACTCGGCAGGGGAGACTGAAGCTTTCTTT,CAISDSAGETEAFF
TRBD2,TRBJ2-3,TRBV15,NA,TGTGCCACCAGCAGAGTGTATAGCGGGAGGGACACAGATACGCAGTATTTT,CATSRVYSGRDTDTQYF
TRBD2,TRBJ2-1,TRBV5-1,NA,TGCGCCAGCAGCCCCAGGCTAGCGGGGTTCCGATCCTACAATGAGCAGTTCTTC,CASSPRLAGFRSYNEQFF
TRBD1,TRBJ2-1,TRBV5-8,NA,TGTGCCAGCAGCAGAGTGACAGGGTTAGGGGCTTTGAATGAGCAGTTCTTC,CASSRVTGLGALNEQFF
NA,TRBJ1-4,TRBV28,NA,TGTGCCAGCAGTTTGACTAAAGAAAAACTGTTTTTT,CASSLTKEKLFF
TRBD1,TRBJ2-5,TRBV7-2,NA,TGTGCCAGCAGCTGGGGGGGACAGGGGGCTAAGACCCAGTACTTC,CASSWGGQGAKTQYF
NA,TRBJ2-2,TRBV4-3,few,TGCGCCAGCAGCCGCGACAGCACCGGGGAGCTGTTTTTT,CASSRDSTGELFF
NA,TRBJ2-7,TRBV19,NA,TGTGCCAGTAGTATCTCAAGGGGGACCTACGAGCAGTACTTC,CASSISRGTYEQYF
NA,TRBJ1-3,TRBV29-1,NA,TGCAGCGTTGTATTGCCACAGGGTGTTTCTGGAAACACCATATATTTT,CSVVLPQGVSGNTIYF